This TCR beta chain emerged from a study of blood T cell repertoires in COVID-19. Study background: Both acute and convalescent COVID-19 samples were obtained from the United States, Italy and Spain.

Losses at the gene ends were 0 bases for V and 2 bases for J; bases not matched to a gene: 3. There are 15 residues in the CDR3. Germline V gene data show CDR1 as SGDLS and CDR2 as YYNGEE. Original data processing: From reference gene primer amplification, estimates of nucleated cell counts were derived. Some clones are missing from TCRdb's copy, which holds only in-frame ones; the method was immunoSEQ multiplex PCR. V, J and clone size are taken as reported in that table, and D and trimming were inferred from the DNA itself. The sample has about 90,000 clones, 75% to 85% seen once. The receptor's source is a woman older than 75 with acute or convalescent COVID-19. The genes are TRBV9 and TRBJ2-5; 8 positions agree with TRBD1. Specimen: peripheral blood. The CDR3: CASSVAGGFQETQYF. CDR3 nucleotides: TGTGCCAGCAGCGTAGCAGGGGGCTTTCAAGAGACCCAGTACTTC.